Described below is a single TCR beta chain sequence and its context. The target antigen is unknown. The data originate from a study of T cell repertoires in cytomegalovirus infection. On the study more broadly: An indication of both CMV infection and matching HLA type came from public TCR beta signatures. Overall study results and limits: Public TCR beta family frequency separated CMV-and-HLA carriers, including in an independent cohort. HLA-C-restricted TCR beta clonotypes specific for CMV led the ex vivo response.

TCRdb processed the reads anew with MiXCR; each CDR3 protein has one entry. The repertoire has 250,000 to 400,000 distinct CDR3 sequences, roughly 25% of them found once; the top ten carry about an eighth. V was shortened by 5 bases and J by 5 bases, with 9 bases between the two germline ends. The CDR3 sequence is 13 residues long. The material was cultured PBMCs, obtained from culture after CMV antigen stimulation. The V gene is TRBV12-3 or TRBV12-4, the J gene TRBJ2-2, with a weak D call TRBD1 (7 bases). The sequence derives from a human donor in good health (CMV status not recorded). Some clones in this sample may be carry-over from other donors' samples. The CDR3 sequence is CASSAGGTGELFF. The DNA of the CDR3 is TGTGCCAGCAGTGCAGGGGGGACCGGGGAGCTGTTTTTT.